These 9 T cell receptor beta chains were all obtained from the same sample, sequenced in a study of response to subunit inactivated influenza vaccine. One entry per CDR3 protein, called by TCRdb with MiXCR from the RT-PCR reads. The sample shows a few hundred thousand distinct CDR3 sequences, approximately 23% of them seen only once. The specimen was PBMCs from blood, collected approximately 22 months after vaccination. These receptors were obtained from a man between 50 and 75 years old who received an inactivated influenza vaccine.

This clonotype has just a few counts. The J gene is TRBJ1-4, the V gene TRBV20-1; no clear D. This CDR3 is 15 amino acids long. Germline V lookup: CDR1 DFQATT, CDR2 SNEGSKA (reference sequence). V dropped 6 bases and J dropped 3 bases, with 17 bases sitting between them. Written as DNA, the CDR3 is TGCAGTGCCCGGGAGTCTTGGAGACCTAATGAAAAACTGTTTTTT. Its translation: CSARESWRPNEKLFF.

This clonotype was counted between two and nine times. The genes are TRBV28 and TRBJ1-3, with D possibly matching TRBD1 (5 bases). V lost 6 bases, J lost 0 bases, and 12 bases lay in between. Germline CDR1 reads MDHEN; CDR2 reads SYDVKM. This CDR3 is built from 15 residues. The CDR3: CASREGTFSGNTIYF. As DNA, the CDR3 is TGTGCCAGCAGAGAAGGGACCTTCTCTGGAAACACCATATATTTT.

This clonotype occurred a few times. This CDR3 reads CASSYSTFLSGSSGAEAFF. For the CDR3, the DNA is TGTGCCAGCAGTTACTCGACGTTTCTTTCTGGATCTAGTGGCGCTGAAGCTTTCTTT. The rearrangement links TRBV6-5 to TRBJ1-1; D unclear. Between the trimmed V and J ends, which lost 0 bases and 6 bases, there was a span of 26 bases. Germline-derived CDR1 and CDR2 are MNHEY and SVGAGI. The CDR3 spans 19 residues.

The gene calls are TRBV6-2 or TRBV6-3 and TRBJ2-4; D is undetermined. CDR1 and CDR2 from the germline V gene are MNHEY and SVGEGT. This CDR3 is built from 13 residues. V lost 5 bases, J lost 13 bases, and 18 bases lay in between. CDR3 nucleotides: TGTGCCAGCAGTATGGTCGACATTTTCCACCAGTACTTC. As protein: CASSMVDIFHQYF.

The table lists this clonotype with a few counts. CDR3 bases: TGCAGTGCGCTACAGGGGGCGCGGTATGGCTACACCTTC. Protein product: CSALQGARYGYTF. J is TRBJ1-2 and V is TRBV20-1, with 9 bases aligning to TRBD1. V dropped 6 bases and J dropped 5; count of bases not matched to a gene: 7. The CDR3 has 13 amino acids. From germline, CDR1 is DFQATT and CDR2 SNEGSKA (reference sequence).

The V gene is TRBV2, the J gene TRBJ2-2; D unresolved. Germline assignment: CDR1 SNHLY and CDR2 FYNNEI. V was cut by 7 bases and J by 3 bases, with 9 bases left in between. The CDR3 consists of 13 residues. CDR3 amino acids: CASNGLDTGELFF. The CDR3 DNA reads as TGTGCCAGCAACGGATTAGACACCGGGGAGCTGTTTTTT.

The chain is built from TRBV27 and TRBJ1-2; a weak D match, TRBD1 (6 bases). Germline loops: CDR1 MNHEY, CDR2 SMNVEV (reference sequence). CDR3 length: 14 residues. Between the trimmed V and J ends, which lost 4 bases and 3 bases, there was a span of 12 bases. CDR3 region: CASSYTRGDYGYTF. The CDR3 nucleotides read TGTGCCAGCAGTTATACTAGGGGGGACTATGGCTACACCTTC.

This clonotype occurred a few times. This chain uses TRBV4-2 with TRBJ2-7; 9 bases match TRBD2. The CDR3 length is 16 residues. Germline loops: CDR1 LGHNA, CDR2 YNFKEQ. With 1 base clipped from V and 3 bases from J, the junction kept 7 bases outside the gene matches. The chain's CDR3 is CASSQAASGVFYEQYF. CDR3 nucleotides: TGTGCCAGCAGCCAAGCGGCTAGCGGGGTGTTCTACGAGCAGTACTTC.

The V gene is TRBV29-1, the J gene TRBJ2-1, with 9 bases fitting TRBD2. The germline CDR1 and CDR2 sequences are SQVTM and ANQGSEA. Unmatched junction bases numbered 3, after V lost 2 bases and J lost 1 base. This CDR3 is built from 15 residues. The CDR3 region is CSVETSGRSYNEQFF. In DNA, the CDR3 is TGCAGCGTTGAAACAAGCGGGAGGTCCTACAATGAGCAGTTCTTC.